This T cell receptor beta chain was found in a study of shared clonotypes between healthy human individuals. Regarding the study as a whole: Among non-shared clonotypes, generation probabilities were lower than among those shared by all four donors. Genetic and exposure-history diversity was limited by the few donors.

As concerns this clone: Its cognate antigen is unknown.

Trimming took 6 bases from V and 3 from J, leaving 12 bases between them. Germline CDR1 is SGHDN and CDR2 is FVKESK. The CDR3 is made up of 13 amino acids. Naive CD4+ cells were CD45RA-selected; the remaining cells were memory. Genomic DNA of each subset was evenly split across several immunoSEQ plates. Measured with immunoSEQ multiplex PCR; TCRdb has only the in-frame clones, and not every one. Among around 550,000 clones listed, approximately 95% were seen once. Sequencing used naive CD4+ T cells sorted from blood. Subset here: CD45RA+ positively selected. This TCR was recovered from a woman aged 30 to 39 in good health. The chain combines TRBV14 with TRBJ2-7; D is uncertain. The CDR3 protein is CASSPGTLYEQYF. The CDR3 nucleotides read TGTGCCAGCAGTCCCGGAACCCTCTACGAGCAGTACTTC. The entire variable domain, with the rest obtained from reference TRBV14 and TRBJ2-7, is as follows: EAGVTQFPSHSVIEKGQTVTLRCDPISGHDNLYWYRRVMGKEIKFLLHFVKESKQDESGMPNNRFLAERTGGTYSTLKVQPAELEDSGVYFCASSPGTLYEQYFGPGTRLTVT.